These 14 T cell receptor beta chains came from one sample sequenced in a study of cytomegalovirus exposure and HLA in healthy donors. PCR used 60 Vbeta primers and 13 Jbeta primers. This table comes from immunoSEQ multiplex PCR, and its TCRdb copy is limited to in-frame clones, with some not included. The sample yields about 130,000 clones, about 10% seen once. Sequencing input: PBMCs. The origin of the receptors is a woman in her late teens or twenties in good health and CMV-seropositive.

This chain links TRBV4-2 with TRBJ1-5; the D is unclear. CDR1 is LGHNA and CDR2 is YNFKEQ in the germline V gene. Trimming removed 0 bases at V and 4 bases at J, with 10 bases between. This CDR3 contains 15 residues. The CDR3 nucleotides read TGTGCCAGCAGCCAAGACGGGGATGGGAATCAGCCCCAGCATTTT. This gives the protein CASSQDGDGNQPQHF.

This clone was picked up a small number of times. V and J are TRBV5-1 and TRBJ1-1; D gene unclear. There are 15 residues in the CDR3. Per the germline V gene, CDR1 is SGHRS and CDR2 is YFSETQ. Trimming stripped 0 bases from V and 2 bases from J, with 11 bases between. As DNA, the CDR3 is TGCGCCAGCAGCTTGGGAGGATCTGCAAACACTGAAGCTTTCTTT. Its protein is CASSLGGSANTEAFF. Complete variable domain (other parts from reference TRBV5-1 and TRBJ1-1): KAGVTQTPRYLIKTRGQQVTLSCSPISGHRSVSWYQQTPGQGLQFLFEYFSETQRNKGNFPGRFSGRQFSNSRSEMNVSTLELGDSALYLCASSLGGSANTEAFFGQGTRLTVV.

This clone was seen only a few times. The genes are TRBV6-4 and TRBJ2-2; the D gene is possibly TRBD1 (5 bases). The V end lost 6 bases, the J end lost 6 bases, and 14 bases lay between the germline ends. From germline, CDR1 is MRHNA and CDR2 SNTAGT. The CDR3 has 14 amino acids. The CDR3 coding sequence is TGTGCCAGCAGAAACACAGGTTCCCCCGGGGAGCTGTTTTTT. Protein product: CASRNTGSPGELFF.

Only a few counts were recorded for this clone. The chain couples TRBV5-4 to TRBJ2-7; D gene unclear. The germline V gene has CDR1 SGHNT and CDR2 YYREEE (reference sequence). The CDR3 is 12 residues long. Trimming cost V 0 bases and J 2 bases, with 3 bases left between them. The CDR3 DNA reads TGTGCCAGCAGCTTGGGTACCTACGAGCAGTACTTC. Its translation is CASSLGTYEQYF.

The table lists this clone with a few counts. This chain uses TRBV7-9 with TRBJ1-3; D call uncertain. Looked up from germline, CDR1 is SEHNR and CDR2 is FQNEAQ (reference sequence). V gave up 1 base and J gave up 0 bases, with 13 bases separating them. This CDR3 is built from 17 residues. The CDR3 loop is CASSLGHSSYSGNTIYF. In DNA, the CDR3 is TGTGCCAGCAGCTTAGGCCACAGTTCTTACTCTGGAAACACCATATATTTT.

This clone was counted only a few times. V is TRBV9 and J is TRBJ1-2; unclear D gene. CDR3 length: 13 amino acids. Trimming shortened V by 1 base and J by 4 bases, and 8 bases separated the two germline ends. Looked up from germline, CDR1 is SGDLS and CDR2 is YYNGEE. CDR3 coding DNA: TGTGCCAGCAGCGTACGTGGCGGCTATGGCTACACCTTC. Its protein is CASSVRGGYGYTF.

There are a few counts of this clone. The chain uses TRBV6-1 and TRBJ1-4; 8 nucleotides align to TRBD1. The CDR3 totals 15 residues. The germline V gene has CDR1 MNHNS and CDR2 SASEGT. J gave up 9 bases and V 8 bases, and 14 bases lay outside the gene matches. DNA of the CDR3: TGTGCCAGCCGGGGACAGGCGACCCTAACCCAAAAACTGTTTTTT. As protein: CASRGQATLTQKLFF.

This clone was picked up a small number of times. This chain connects TRBV6-1 to TRBJ2-7; D is perhaps TRBD1 (6 bases). Germline V CDR1 and CDR2: MNHNS, SASEGT. V lost 2 bases and J 7 bases, leaving 15 bases between the germline ends. The CDR3 is made up of 14 amino acids. This CDR3 reads CASSETVGALEQYF. CDR3 nucleotide sequence: TGTGCCAGCAGTGAAACGGTGGGGGCCTTGGAGCAGTACTTC.

This clone has a handful of counts. The rearrangement links TRBV11-3 to TRBJ2-2; TRBD2 is a possible D gene (5 bases). The V gene lost 0 bases and the J gene lost 3 bases, with 11 bases spanning the gap. This CDR3 is 16 amino acids long. CDR1 and CDR2 (germline): SGHNT, YENEEA. CDR3 amino acids: CASSLDGSRDTGELFF. CDR3 bases: TGTGCCAGCAGCTTAGACGGCTCGAGGGACACCGGGGAGCTGTTTTTT.

This clone occurred a few times. This CDR3 is CASSEQGGNTEAFF. The CDR3 region has the DNA TGTGCCAGCAGTGAACAGGGTGGGAACACTGAAGCTTTCTTT. The chain couples TRBV6-5 to TRBJ1-1, with D possibly being TRBD1 (6 bases). Germline loops: CDR1 MNHEY, CDR2 SVGAGI. The CDR3 runs to 14 residues. V was cut by 5 bases and J by 1 base, with 11 bases left in between.

The gene calls are TRBV28 and TRBJ2-7, with TRBD2 matching 8 bases. The CDR3 loop spans 12 amino acids. The V and J ends lost 8 bases and 3 bases, in that order; junction bases with no gene match: 3. In germline, CDR1 is MDHEN, CDR2 SYDVKM. The CDR3: CASERENYEQYF. The CDR3 region has the DNA TGTGCCAGCGAGCGGGAGAACTACGAGCAGTACTTC.

This clone was detected a few times. This chain joins TRBV6-4 and TRBJ1-2; D gene ambiguous. The CDR3 spans 17 residues. The V gene lost 5 bases and the J gene lost 4 bases, with 23 bases spanning the gap. CDR1 and CDR2 (germline): MRHNA, SNTAGT. Here the CDR3 reads CASSPWSAPQAGYGYTF. CDR3 sequence (DNA): TGTGCCAGCAGTCCATGGTCCGCGCCCCAGGCGGGCTATGGCTACACCTTC.

This clone was seen only a few times. The chain employs TRBV2 and TRBJ1-1; maybe TRBD1 (5 bases). V was pared by 10 bases and J by 5 bases, with 20 bases between. This CDR3 is 14 amino acids long. Germline V gives CDR1 SNHLY, CDR2 FYNNEI. In DNA form, the CDR3 reads TGTGCCACCTCCCGGGACTCGGGCGTGACTGAAGCTTTCTTT. It translates to CATSRDSGVTEAFF.

This clone came up a few times. The chain has TRBV6-1 and TRBJ2-1; 15 positions match TRBD2. The J segment lost 4 bases and the V segment lost 8 bases, leaving 3 bases of the junction unmatched. CDR3 size: 15 residues. CDR1 is MNHNS, CDR2 SASEGT, per germline. CDR3 sequence: CASGLAGGGYNEQFF. The CDR3 bases are TGTGCCAGCGGACTAGCGGGAGGGGGGTACAATGAGCAGTTCTTC.